This TCR beta chain was sequenced for a study of vaccination effects on CD4 cells after COVID-19. General observations from the study: Clonal contraction was marked in infection- and vaccine-induced clones late after vaccination.

Following culture for nine to ten days, CD4+ T cells were isolated. Vaccination of participants consisted of two doses of either the BNT162b2 or mRNA-1273 vaccine. Vaccine recipients, nucleocapsid antibody negative, had no prior SARS-CoV-2 infection. Germline CDR1 reads LGHDT; CDR2 reads YNNKEL (reference sequence). The CDR3 is 13 residues long. V lost 1 base and J lost 3, with 7 bases in between. Concerning this clone: What it binds is unknown.

Sequencing was performed with immunoSEQ multiplex PCR; in TCRdb, only in-frame clones are kept and a portion is missing. The profile covers about 57,000 clones, with about 81% appearing a single time and 4.3% taken by the ten largest. This specimen consisted of CD4+ T cells from PBMCs cultured without peptide, obtained after COVID-19 vaccination. The rearrangement uses TRBV3-1 (or the pseudogene TRBV3-2) and TRBJ2-7; D is possibly TRBD1 (6 bases). The TCR originated in a human donor who received a COVID-19 vaccine. CDR3 nucleotides: TGTGCCAGCAGCCAAGTGGGACACTACGAGCAGTACTTC. This codes for CASSQVGHYEQYF.